The TCR beta chain described here comes from a study of blood T cell repertoires in COVID-19. Study as a whole: The study drew acute and convalescent COVID-19 samples from the United States, Italy and Spain.

Sequencing was performed with immunoSEQ multiplex PCR; in TCRdb, only in-frame clones are kept and a portion is missing. The sample gives a few hundred thousand clones, approximately 90% of which show up once; approximately 9.5% is in the top ten. The CDR3 covers 12 residues. V dropped 1 base and J dropped 3 bases, with 4 bases sitting between them. Looked up from germline, CDR1 is MGHRA and CDR2 is YSYEKL. Participant ages covered about 18 to 89 years across around 25 US areas. Participants' reported clinical history set cohort assignment. Recovery meant two consecutive negative NP/OP PCR tests, professional clearance, or resolved symptoms.

This clonotype was obtained from a middle-aged man who had recovered from COVID-19. Sequencing was performed on PBMCs or T cells enriched from blood (not recorded which). The chain recombines TRBV4-1 with TRBJ2-7; D gene uncertain. The chain's CDR3 is CASSQGSYEQYF. The CDR3 DNA is TGCGCCAGCAGCCAAGGGAGCTACGAGCAGTACTTC.